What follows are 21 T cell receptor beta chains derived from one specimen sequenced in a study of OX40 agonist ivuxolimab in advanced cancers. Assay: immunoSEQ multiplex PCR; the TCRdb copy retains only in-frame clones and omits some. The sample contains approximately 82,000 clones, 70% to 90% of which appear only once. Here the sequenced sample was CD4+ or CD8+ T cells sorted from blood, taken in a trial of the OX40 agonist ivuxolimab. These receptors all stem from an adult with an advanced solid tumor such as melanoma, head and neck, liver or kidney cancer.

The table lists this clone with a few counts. In DNA form, the CDR3 reads TGTGCCAGCAGCGGAGGGGTAAATGGGGCCAACGTCCTGACTTTC. This translates into CASSGGVNGANVLTF. The J gene is TRBJ2-6, the V gene TRBV7-3; tentatively, D is TRBD2 (6 bases). V was shortened by 5 bases and J by 3 bases, with 11 bases between the two germline ends. This CDR3 spans 15 amino acids. The germline CDR1 and CDR2 sequences are SGHTA and FQGTGA. Variable domain in full (rest from reference TRBV7-3 and TRBJ2-6): GAGVSQTPSNKVTEKGKYVELRCDPISGHTALYWYRQSLGQGPEFLIYFQGTGAADDSGLPNDRFFAVRPEGSVSTLKIQRTERGDSAVYLCASSGGVNGANVLTFGAGSRLTVL.

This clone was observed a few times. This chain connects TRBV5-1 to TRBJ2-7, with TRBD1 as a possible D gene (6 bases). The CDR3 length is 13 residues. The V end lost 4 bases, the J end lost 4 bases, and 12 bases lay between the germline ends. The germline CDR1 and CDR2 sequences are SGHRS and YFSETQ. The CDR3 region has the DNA TGCGCCAGCAGCCCCATCAGGGGATACGAGCAGTACTTC. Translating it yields CASSPIRGYEQYF.

The CDR3 loop is CAWSLGRYTDTQYF. DNA for the CDR3: TGTGCCTGGAGTCTTGGGAGATACACAGATACGCAGTATTTT. The chain combines TRBV30 with TRBJ2-3, with a tentative D call TRBD2 (5 bases). Germline V CDR1 and CDR2: GTSNPN, SVGIG (reference sequence). V was clipped by 2 bases and J by 2 bases, with 11 bases between them. This CDR3 has 14 residues. Using reference TRBV30 and TRBJ2-3 for the parts outside the CDR3, the full variable domain is SQTIHQWPATLVQPVGSPLSLECTVEGTSNPNLYWYRQAAGRGLQLLFYSVGIGQISSEVPQNLSASRPQDRQFILSSKKLLLSDSGFYLCAWSLGRYTDTQYFGPGTRLTVL.

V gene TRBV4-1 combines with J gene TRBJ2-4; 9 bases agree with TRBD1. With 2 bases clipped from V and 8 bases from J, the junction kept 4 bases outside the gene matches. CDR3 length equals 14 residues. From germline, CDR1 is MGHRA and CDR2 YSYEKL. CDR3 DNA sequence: TGCGCCAGCAGCCAACACGACAGGGGGGACATTCAGTACTTC. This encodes CASSQHDRGDIQYF.

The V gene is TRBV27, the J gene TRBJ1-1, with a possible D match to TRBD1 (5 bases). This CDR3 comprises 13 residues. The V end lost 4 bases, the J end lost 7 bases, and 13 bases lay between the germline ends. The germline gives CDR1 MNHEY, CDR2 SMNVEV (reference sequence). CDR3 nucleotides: TGTGCCAGCAGTTATAGACAGCGGGATGAAGCTTTCTTT. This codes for CASSYRQRDEAFF.

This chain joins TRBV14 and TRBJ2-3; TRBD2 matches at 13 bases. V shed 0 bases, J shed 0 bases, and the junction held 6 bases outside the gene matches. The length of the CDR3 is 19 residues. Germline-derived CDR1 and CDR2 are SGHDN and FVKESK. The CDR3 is CASSQDVGLAGTSTDTQYF. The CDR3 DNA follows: TGTGCCAGCAGCCAAGATGTGGGACTAGCGGGGACTAGCACAGATACGCAGTATTTT.

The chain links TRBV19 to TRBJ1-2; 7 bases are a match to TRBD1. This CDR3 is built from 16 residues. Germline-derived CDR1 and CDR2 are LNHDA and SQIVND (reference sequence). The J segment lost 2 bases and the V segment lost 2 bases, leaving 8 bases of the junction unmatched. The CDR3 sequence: CASSISGTDLNYGYTF. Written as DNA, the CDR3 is TGTGCCAGTAGTATATCAGGGACAGATCTAAACTATGGCTACACCTTC. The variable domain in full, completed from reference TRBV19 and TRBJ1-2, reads DGGITQSPKYLFRKEGQNVTLSCEQNLNHDAMYWYRQDPGQGLRLIYYSQIVNDFQKGDIAEGYSVSREKKESFPLTVTSAQKNPTAFYLCASSISGTDLNYGYTFGSGTRLTVV.

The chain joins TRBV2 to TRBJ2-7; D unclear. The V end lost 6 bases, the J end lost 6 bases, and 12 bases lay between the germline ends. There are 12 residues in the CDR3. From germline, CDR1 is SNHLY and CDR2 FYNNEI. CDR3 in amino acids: CASSARVFEQYF. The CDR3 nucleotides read TGTGCCAGCAGCGCCCGGGTTTTCGAGCAGTACTTC.

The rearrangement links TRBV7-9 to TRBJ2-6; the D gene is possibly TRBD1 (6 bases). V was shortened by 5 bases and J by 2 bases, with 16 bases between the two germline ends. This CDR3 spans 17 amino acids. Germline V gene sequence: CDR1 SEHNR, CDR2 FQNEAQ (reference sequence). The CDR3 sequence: CASSIARGSAGANVLTF. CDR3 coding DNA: TGTGCCAGCAGCATCGCCAGGGGCAGTGCTGGGGCCAACGTCCTGACTTTC. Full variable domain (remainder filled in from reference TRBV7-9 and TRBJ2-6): DTGVSQNPRHKITKRGQNVTFRCDPISEHNRLYWYRQTLGQGPEFLTYFQNEAQLEKSRLLSDRFSAERPKGSFSTLEIQRTEQGDSAMYLCASSIARGSAGANVLTFGAGSRLTVL.

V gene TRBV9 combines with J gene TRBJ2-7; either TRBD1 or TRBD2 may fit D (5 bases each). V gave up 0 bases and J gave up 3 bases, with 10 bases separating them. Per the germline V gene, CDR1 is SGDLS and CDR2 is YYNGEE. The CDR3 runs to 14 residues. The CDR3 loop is CASSVGGAGYEQYF. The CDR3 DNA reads TGTGCCAGCAGCGTAGGTGGGGCGGGCTACGAGCAGTACTTC. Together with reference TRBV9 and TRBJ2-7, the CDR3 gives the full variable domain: DSGVTQTPKHLITATGQRVTLRCSPRSGDLSVYWYQQSLDQGLQFLIQYYNGEERAKGNILERFSAQQFPDLHSELNLSSLELGDSALYFCASSVGGAGYEQYFGPGTRLTVT.

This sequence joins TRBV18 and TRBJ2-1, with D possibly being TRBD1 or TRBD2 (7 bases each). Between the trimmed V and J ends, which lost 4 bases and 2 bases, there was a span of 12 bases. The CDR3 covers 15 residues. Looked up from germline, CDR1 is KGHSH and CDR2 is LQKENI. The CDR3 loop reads CASSRPGGAYNEQFF. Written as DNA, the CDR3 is TGTGCCAGCTCACGTCCAGGGGGGGCCTACAATGAGCAGTTCTTC.

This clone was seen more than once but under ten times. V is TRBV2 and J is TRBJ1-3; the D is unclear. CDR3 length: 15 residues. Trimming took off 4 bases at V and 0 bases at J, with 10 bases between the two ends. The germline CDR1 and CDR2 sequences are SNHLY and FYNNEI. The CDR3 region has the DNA TGTGCCAGCAGTGCCGAGGCCTACTCTGGAAACACCATATATTTT. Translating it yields CASSAEAYSGNTIYF.

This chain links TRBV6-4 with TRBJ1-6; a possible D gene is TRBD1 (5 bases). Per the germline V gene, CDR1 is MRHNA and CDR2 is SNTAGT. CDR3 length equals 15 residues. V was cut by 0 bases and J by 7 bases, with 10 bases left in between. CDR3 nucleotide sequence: TGTGCCAGCAGTGACTCGGGGGGATCAAATTCACCCCTCCACTTT. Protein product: CASSDSGGSNSPLHF.

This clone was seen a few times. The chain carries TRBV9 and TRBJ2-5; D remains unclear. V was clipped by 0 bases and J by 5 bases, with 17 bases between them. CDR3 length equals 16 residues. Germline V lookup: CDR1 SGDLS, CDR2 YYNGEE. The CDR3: CASSVGAAPRRETQYF. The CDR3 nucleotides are TGTGCCAGCAGCGTAGGGGCAGCGCCAAGGCGGGAGACCCAGTACTTC.

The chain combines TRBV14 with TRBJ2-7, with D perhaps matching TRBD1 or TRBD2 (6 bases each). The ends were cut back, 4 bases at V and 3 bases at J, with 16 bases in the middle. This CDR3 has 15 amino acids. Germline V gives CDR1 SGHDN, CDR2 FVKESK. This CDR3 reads CASSPGGYTGYEQYF. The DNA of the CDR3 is TGTGCCAGCAGCCCCGGGGGCTATACGGGCTACGAGCAGTACTTC.

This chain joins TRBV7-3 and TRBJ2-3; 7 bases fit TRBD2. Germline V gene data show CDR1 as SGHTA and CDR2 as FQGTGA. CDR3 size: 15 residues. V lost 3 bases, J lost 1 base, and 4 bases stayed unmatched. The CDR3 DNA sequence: TGTGCCAGCAGCTTCGGGGGAGGGGGCACAGATACGCAGTATTTT. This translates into CASSFGGGGTDTQYF.

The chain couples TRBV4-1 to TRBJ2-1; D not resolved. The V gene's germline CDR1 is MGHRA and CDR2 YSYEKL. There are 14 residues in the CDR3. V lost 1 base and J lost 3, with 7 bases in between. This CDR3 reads CASSQAYSYNEQFF. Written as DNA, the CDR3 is TGCGCCAGCAGCCAAGCTTACAGCTACAATGAGCAGTTCTTC.

CDR3 amino acids: CARQGGLEAFF. The CDR3 DNA is TGTGCCCGACAGGGGGGTCTGGAAGCTTTCTTT. The chain employs TRBV30 and TRBJ1-1, with 9 bases lining up with TRBD1. The CDR3 totals 11 residues. J gave up 8 bases and V 8 bases, and 6 bases lay outside the gene matches. Germline values: CDR1 GTSNPN, CDR2 SVGIG (reference sequence).

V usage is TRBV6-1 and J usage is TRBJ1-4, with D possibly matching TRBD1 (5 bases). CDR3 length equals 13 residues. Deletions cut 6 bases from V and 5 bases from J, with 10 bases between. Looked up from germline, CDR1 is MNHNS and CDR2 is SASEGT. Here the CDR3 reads CASRMGPNEKLFF. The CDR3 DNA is TGTGCCAGCAGGATGGGACCCAATGAAAAACTGTTTTTT.

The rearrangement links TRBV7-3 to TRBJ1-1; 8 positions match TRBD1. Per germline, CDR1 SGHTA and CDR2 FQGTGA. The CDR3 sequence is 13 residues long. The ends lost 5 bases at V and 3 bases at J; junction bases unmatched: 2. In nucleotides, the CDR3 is TGTGCCAGCAGCCGACAGGGGTACACTGAAGCTTTCTTT. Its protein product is CASSRQGYTEAFF.

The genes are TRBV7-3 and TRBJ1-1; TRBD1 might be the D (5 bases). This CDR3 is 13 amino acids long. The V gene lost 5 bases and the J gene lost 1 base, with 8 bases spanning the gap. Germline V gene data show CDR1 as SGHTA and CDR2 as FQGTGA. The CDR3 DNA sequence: TGTGCCAGCAGCCTAGGGACGAACACTGAAGCTTTCTTT. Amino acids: CASSLGTNTEAFF.